Shown below are 14 T cell receptor beta chains from a single sample sequenced in a study of shared clonotypes between healthy human individuals. The data were produced by immunoSEQ multiplex PCR, yet TCRdb's version contains in-frame clones alone and is incomplete. The table shows 530,000 or so clones, with roughly 79% occurring only once. Material for sequencing was PBMCs. Source of these receptors: a woman in her 40s in good health. Some clones in this sample may be carry-over from other donors' samples.

Concerning this clone itself: Other DNA sequences in the sample encode the same CDR3. The V gene is TRBV20-1, the J gene TRBJ2-1, with unresolved D. V was clipped by 6 bases and J by 4 bases, with 4 bases between them. In germline, CDR1 is DFQATT, CDR2 SNEGSKA (reference sequence). The CDR3 has 10 residues. CDR3 amino acids: CSALYNEQFF. CDR3 nucleotides: TGCAGTGCCTTATACAATGAGCAGTTCTTC.

The V and J genes are TRBV2 and TRBJ1-1, with 7 nucleotides matching TRBD1. The CDR3 consists of 13 residues. V lost 6 bases and J lost 3; bases outside the gene matches: 4. Germline V gene lookup returns CDR1 SNHLY and CDR2 FYNNEI. CDR3 DNA: TGTGCCAGCAGGGGACAGCCACACACTGAAGCTTTCTTT. Translating it yields CASRGQPHTEAFF.

The J gene is TRBJ2-2, the V gene TRBV5-1, with 11 positions matching TRBD2. Trimming removed 4 bases from V and 5 bases from J; junction bases left unmatched: 10. CDR3 length equals 17 residues. The germline V gene encodes CDR1 SGHRS and CDR2 YFSETQ. CDR3: CASSLTTSGSGTGELFF. As DNA, the CDR3 is TGCGCCAGCAGCCTAACAACTAGCGGGAGTGGTACCGGGGAGCTGTTTTTT.

This clone was observed a single time. The chain uses TRBV6-1 and TRBJ2-5; the D is unclear. CDR1 and CDR2 (germline): MNHNS, SASEGT. This CDR3 has 14 residues. V lost 6 bases, J lost 2 bases, and 13 bases lay in between. CDR3 protein: CASSSNLGQETQYF. DNA for the CDR3: TGTGCCAGCAGCTCTAATTTAGGACAAGAGACCCAGTACTTC.

This chain links TRBV6-1 with TRBJ2-5; no clear D. V lost 2 bases, J lost 2 bases, and 9 bases lay in between. This CDR3 comprises 14 residues. CDR1 MNHNS and CDR2 SASEGT come from the germline V gene. The CDR3 reads CASSEFRSQETQYF. DNA of the CDR3: TGTGCCAGCAGTGAATTCAGATCTCAAGAGACCCAGTACTTC.

This rearrangement joins TRBV18 to TRBJ2-3; 8 nucleotides match TRBD2. The CDR3 extends over 13 amino acids. Germline lookup yields CDR1 KGHSH and CDR2 LQKENI. V trimming: 5 bases; J trimming: 4 bases; junction bases outside the gene matches: 2. For the CDR3, the DNA is TGTGCCAGCTCAACGCGGGGGGCAGATACGCAGTATTTT. Amino acid sequence: CASSTRGADTQYF.

This clone appeared once. The V call is TRBV14, the J call TRBJ2-2; TRBD1 might be the D (6 bases). V shed 3 bases and J shed 3 bases, with 14 bases lying between them. From germline, CDR1 is SGHDN and CDR2 FVKESK. The CDR3 consists of 16 residues. The CDR3 protein is CASSQRRAGDTGELFF. In DNA, the CDR3 is TGTGCCAGCAGCCAGAGAAGGGCAGGGGACACCGGGGAGCTGTTTTTT. The whole variable domain, filled in from reference TRBV14 and TRBJ2-2, reads EAGVTQFPSHSVIEKGQTVTLRCDPISGHDNLYWYRRVMGKEIKFLLHFVKESKQDESGMPNNRFLAERTGGTYSTLKVQPAELEDSGVYFCASSQRRAGDTGELFFGEGSRLTVL.

The chain is built from TRBV5-1 and TRBJ2-3; 9 positions match TRBD2. Looked up from germline, CDR1 is SGHRS and CDR2 is YFSETQ. The CDR3 is 14 residues long. V was pared by 4 bases and J by 6 bases, with 6 bases of the junction left unmatched. This CDR3 is CASSPGLALDTQYF. CDR3 DNA sequence: TGCGCCAGCAGCCCTGGACTAGCGCTGGATACGCAGTATTTT.

The chain recombines TRBV28 with TRBJ2-7, with 14 bases lining up with TRBD2. Germline trimming cut 7 bases from V and 1 base from J; bases unmatched to any gene: 3. The V gene's germline CDR1 is MDHEN and CDR2 SYDVKM. The CDR3 covers 15 residues. CDR3 bases: TGTGCCAGCACCGGGACTAGCGGGAGTTCCTACGAGCAGTACTTC. Protein sequence: CASTGTSGSSYEQYF.

This chain connects TRBV7-9 to TRBJ2-2, with 11 positions matching TRBD2. The germline CDR1 and CDR2 sequences are SEHNR and FQNEAQ (reference sequence). Germline trimming cut 7 bases from V and 6 bases from J; bases unmatched to any gene: 7. This CDR3 spans 15 amino acids. The CDR3 reads CASTPGLAVAGELFF. CDR3 DNA sequence: TGTGCCAGCACCCCGGGACTAGCGGTGGCCGGGGAGCTGTTTTTT.

The rearrangement joins TRBV9 to TRBJ2-7, with D possibly TRBD1 on 6 matching bases. Germline loops: CDR1 SGDLS, CDR2 YYNGEE. The CDR3 loop spans 13 amino acids. Between the trimmed V and J ends, which lost 3 bases and 3 bases, there was a span of 10 bases. The chain's CDR3 is CASSATGFYEQYF. The CDR3 DNA reads as TGTGCCAGCAGCGCAACAGGGTTCTACGAGCAGTACTTC. The variable domain in full, with the rest retrieved from reference TRBV9 and TRBJ2-7, is DSGVTQTPKHLITATGQRVTLRCSPRSGDLSVYWYQQSLDQGLQFLIQYYNGEERAKGNILERFSAQQFPDLHSELNLSSLELGDSALYFCASSATGFYEQYFGPGTRLTVT.

The chain is built from TRBV7-6 and TRBJ2-7, with D possibly matching TRBD2 (5 bases). Trimming pared 5 bases from V and 3 bases from J, leaving 11 bases between. CDR3 size: 13 residues. Germline loops: CDR1 SGHVS, CDR2 FNYEAQ. In DNA form, the CDR3 reads TGTGCCAGCAGCAAAATGAGGGACTACGAGCAGTACTTC. It specifies CASSKMRDYEQYF.

The chain combines TRBV6-5 with TRBJ2-2, with D perhaps matching TRBD2 (6 bases). This CDR3 comprises 14 residues. Trimming removed 4 bases at V and 7 bases at J, with 13 bases between. Germline CDR1 is MNHEY and CDR2 is SVGAGI. CDR3 DNA: TGTGCCAGCAGTTTTTCTATGGGAGGCGGGGAGCTGTTTTTT. Translation gives CASSFSMGGGELFF.

The V and J genes are TRBV4-1 and TRBJ1-1; D might be TRBD1 (6 bases). This CDR3 spans 13 amino acids. Germline lookup yields CDR1 MGHRA and CDR2 YSYEKL. This CDR3 is CAKGGASNTEAFF. For the CDR3, the DNA is TGCGCTAAAGGGGGGGCCTCGAACACTGAAGCTTTCTTT.